Below, one TCR beta chain is given with its context. The ends were cut back, 2 bases at V and 6 bases at J, with 10 bases in the middle. CDR1 MNHEY and CDR2 SVGAGI come from the germline V gene. This CDR3 is built from 14 residues. The sample belongs to a study of T cell responses to AZD1222 COVID-19 vaccine. Profiling relied on immunoSEQ multiplex PCR, and the TCRdb table lists in-frame clones only, not all of them. The table includes 150,000 to 250,000 clones, roughly 92% detected once. The rearrangement uses TRBV6-5 and TRBJ2-2; the D is unclear. The TCR was taken from an adult who received the AZD1222 COVID-19 vaccine. The sample was peripheral blood, taken 28 days after the second AZD1222 dose. The CDR3 DNA sequence: TGTGCCAGCAGTTACATGGGGTGGGCCGGGGAGCTGTTTTTT. Translating it yields CASSYMGWAGELFF.